These 7 T cell receptor beta chains came from one sample sequenced in a study of PD-1 blockade in mismatch repair-deficient tumors. The data were produced by immunoSEQ multiplex PCR, yet TCRdb's version contains in-frame clones alone and is incomplete. The sample has around 39,000 clones; 65% to 85% are singletons. The source was PBMCs, collected around 38 weeks after starting pembrolizumab. The receptors were gathered from an adult with mismatch repair-deficient cancer.

This chain links TRBV28 with TRBJ2-1, with a possible D match to TRBD2 (5 bases). Germline V gene data show CDR1 as MDHEN and CDR2 as SYDVKM. The CDR3 length is 15 residues. V was pared by 7 bases and J by 4 bases, with 17 bases between. This chain's CDR3 is CASTRRGHSYNEQFF. The CDR3 DNA is TGTGCCAGCACCCGTCGCGGGCATTCATACAATGAGCAGTTCTTC.

This chain links TRBV5-1 with TRBJ2-4, with 10 bases matching TRBD2. This CDR3 has 17 amino acids. Germline CDR1 is SGHRS and CDR2 is YFSETQ. After removal of 0 bases from V and 5 bases from J, the junction contained 8 bases not matched to a gene. As DNA, the CDR3 is TGCGCCAGCAGCTTGGGGGAAGCGGGAGGGCCCCAAAACATTCAGTACTTC. Residues: CASSLGEAGGPQNIQYF. Full variable domain (missing parts from reference TRBV5-1 and TRBJ2-4): KAGVTQTPRYLIKTRGQQVTLSCSPISGHRSVSWYQQTPGQGLQFLFEYFSETQRNKGNFPGRFSGRQFSNSRSEMNVSTLELGDSALYLCASSLGEAGGPQNIQYFGAGTRLSVL.

This clone was counted a few times. The chain uses TRBV10-1 and TRBJ2-2; the D gene is possibly TRBD1 (5 bases). With 11 bases removed from V and 3 bases from J, the gap between germline ends came to 13 bases. Germline V gene data show CDR1 as WNHNN and CDR2 as SYGVQD (reference sequence). The CDR3 loop spans 13 amino acids. The CDR3 loop reads CASRQSYTGELFF. Written as DNA, the CDR3 is TGCGCCTCCCGACAGTCCTACACCGGGGAGCTGTTTTTT.

The J gene is TRBJ2-5, the V gene TRBV5-6, with TRBD1 identical over 7 bases. CDR1 is SGHDT and CDR2 is YYEEEE in the germline V gene. This CDR3 is 15 amino acids long. The trim removed 2 bases at V and 5 bases at J, leaving 9 bases unmatched. The chain's CDR3 is CASSFGRGREETQYF. The CDR3 DNA follows: TGTGCCAGCAGCTTCGGTAGGGGGCGAGAGGAGACCCAGTACTTC.

This sequence joins TRBV10-3 and TRBJ2-1, with 13 bases that match TRBD2. The trim removed 5 bases at V and 5 bases at J, leaving 9 bases unmatched. The CDR3 has 17 amino acids. CDR1 is ENHRY, CDR2 SYGVKD, per germline. CDR3 sequence reads: CAISTSGRAALDNEQFF. Here the CDR3 DNA reads TGTGCCATCAGTACTAGCGGGAGGGCCGCGCTAGACAATGAGCAGTTCTTC.

J is TRBJ1-1 and V is TRBV4-1; D is undetermined. This CDR3 has 14 amino acids. V was cut by 1 base and J by 2 bases, with 8 bases left in between. Germline V gives CDR1 MGHRA, CDR2 YSYEKL. The CDR3 is CASSQVQLNTEAFF. In nucleotides, the CDR3 is TGCGCCAGCAGCCAAGTACAGCTTAACACTGAAGCTTTCTTT.

This chain uses TRBV7-6 with TRBJ2-7; TRBD2 matches at 12 bases. V shed 4 bases, J shed 5 bases, and the junction held 6 bases outside the gene matches. Germline CDR1 SGHVS, CDR2 FNYEAQ. CDR3 length: 15 residues. As DNA, the CDR3 is TGTGCCAGCAGCTCTCTAGCGGGAGGGGGGAACGAGCAGTACTTC. Amino acid sequence: CASSSLAGGGNEQYF.